This is a list of T cell receptor beta chains from one sample in a study of cytomegalovirus exposure and HLA in healthy donors. Sequencing used immunoSEQ multiplex PCR; TCRdb keeps in-frame clones, though not all of them. The sample gives 220,000 or so clones, around four fifths of which show up once; roughly 13% is in the top ten. Source material: PBMCs. The receptors originated from a woman younger than 45 in good health and CMV-seropositive. Both conserved end residues are part of each CDR3. The D gene is left open where the match is weak. Clone size is stated in some rows and not others, as once, few, many or a class when expanded.

V,J,D,size,DNA,CDR3
TRBV27,TRBJ2-1,.,.,TGTGCCAGCAGTTTTACGAGCTCCTACAATGAGCAGTTCTTC,CASSFTSSYNEQFF
TRBV7-6,TRBJ2-1,TRBD2,.,TGTGCCAGCAGCTTAAGCGGGGACAATGAGCAGTTCTTC,CASSLSGDNEQFF
TRBV4-1,TRBJ1-2,TRBD1,.,TGCGCCAGCAGCCAAGAGGACAGGGCGTATGGCTACACCTTC,CASSQEDRAYGYTF
TRBV6-4,TRBJ2-2,TRBD2,many,TGTGCCAGCAGACTAGCGGGAGACACCGGGGAGCTGTTTTTT,CASRLAGDTGELFF
TRBV15,TRBJ1-1,.,once,TGTGCCACCAGCAGAGGTCACAGCCCCACTGAAGCTTTCTTT,CATSRGHSPTEAFF
TRBV19,TRBJ1-1,.,once,TGTGCCAGCTTCGATCCCAGGGGTTTAGGGACTGAAGCTTTCTTT,CASFDPRGLGTEAFF
TRBV5-1,TRBJ2-1,.,few,TGCGCCAGCAGCTTTCCGAGGGGGGGTAACAATGAGCAGTTCTTC,CASSFPRGGNNEQFF
TRBV2,TRBJ2-7,TRBD2,.,TGTGCCAGCAGTTGGTCTTTGACTAGCGGGAGGGAAGGCGAGCAGTACTTC,CASSWSLTSGREGEQYF
TRBV29-1,TRBJ2-7,.,once,TGCAGCGTTGGGACCGTTATGTCGCGCGAGCAGTACTTC,CSVGTVMSREQYF
TRBV19,TRBJ2-7,TRBD1,.,TGTGCCAGTAGTCCTCTAGGGACAGGAGTTTACGAGCAGTACTTC,CASSPLGTGVYEQYF
TRBV30,TRBJ1-2,.,.,TGTGCCTGGGGGGGTGCGGTTAACTATGGCTACACCTTC,CAWGGAVNYGYTF
TRBV5-4,TRBJ1-5,.,.,TGTGCCAGCAGCTTGGAACTGAATCAGCCCCAGCATTTT,CASSLELNQPQHF
TRBV10-1,TRBJ2-1,TRBD2,few,TGCGCCAGCAGCCCCGGGACTACCGCCTACAATGAGCAGTTCTTC,CASSPGTTAYNEQFF
TRBV30,TRBJ1-2,.,once,TGTGCCTGGAGTGCGAAGGCGTGGGCCCGCTATGGCTACACCTTC,CAWSAKAWARYGYTF
TRBV30,TRBJ1-1,.,.,TGTGCCTGGAGTGTACGGGGGCTTGGGGTCACTGAAGCTTTCTTT,CAWSVRGLGVTEAFF
TRBV5-4,TRBJ1-4,TRBD1,once,TGTGCCAGCAGCCGGGGACAGGATGAAAAACTGTTTTTT,CASSRGQDEKLFF
TRBV5-1,TRBJ1-1,.,.,TGCGCCAGCAGCCCATCCTCGGGGGGCTCAGGCACTGAAGCTTTCTTT,CASSPSSGGSGTEAFF
TRBV7-7,TRBJ2-5,TRBD1,.,TGTGCTAGCAGCCTCGACAGGGAGAGAACCCAGTACTTC,CASSLDRERTQYF
TRBV7-9,TRBJ2-1,.,.,TGTGCCAGCAGCTCGTTCTACAATGAGCAGTTCTTC,CASSSFYNEQFF
TRBV19,TRBJ1-5,TRBD1,.,TGTGCCACCCTACCCACAGGGGGTCTGAATCAGCCCCAGCATTTT,CATLPTGGLNQPQHF
TRBV9,TRBJ1-5,.,.,TGTGCCAGCAGCGTAGGTCAGGGAACGGGACAGCCCCAGCATTTT,CASSVGQGTGQPQHF
TRBV11-2,TRBJ2-7,TRBD1,.,TGTGCCAGCAGACATGGACAGGGTTGGCAGTACTTC,CASRHGQGWQYF
TRBV5-1,TRBJ2-7,TRBD1,.,TGCGCCAGCAGCTTAGGGACAGCACTCCTCTACGAGCAGTACTTC,CASSLGTALLYEQYF
TRBV6-5,TRBJ1-2,.,.,TGTGCCAGCAGTTGGCAAGCCTTCTATGGCTACACCTTC,CASSWQAFYGYTF
TRBV29-1,TRBJ1-2,.,.,TGCAGCGTTGAAAGCAGGGTCTATGGCTACACCTTC,CSVESRVYGYTF
TRBV27,TRBJ1-5,.,.,TGTGCCAGCAGCTCAGAGGGCGCCGGGGGCAATCAGCCCCAGCATTTT,CASSSEGAGGNQPQHF
TRBV15,TRBJ1-2,.,few,TGTGCCATCAGTAGTTCACACGGCTACACCTTC,CAISSSHGYTF
TRBV5-1,TRBJ1-1,.,.,TGCGCCAGCAGCTTGGAGATGCCAGGGAGGACTGAAGCTTTCTTT,CASSLEMPGRTEAFF
TRBV10-2,TRBJ2-7,TRBD2,.,TGCGCCAGCAGTGAAACTAGCGGGGGTCCCTACGAGCAGTACTTC,CASSETSGGPYEQYF
TRBV4-1,TRBJ2-7,TRBD2,.,TGCGCCAGCAGCCGAGGACTAGCGGCTTCCTACGAGCAGTACTTC,CASSRGLAASYEQYF
TRBV30,TRBJ1-2,TRBD1,.,TGTGCCTGGGGACAGGACTATGGCTACACCTTC,CAWGQDYGYTF
TRBV21-1,TRBJ1-2,.,.,TGTGCCAGCAGCTACGATTTGGGGACCCACTATGGCTACACCTTC,CASSYDLGTHYGYTF
TRBV28,TRBJ2-5,.,once,TGTGCCAGCAGTTACGGACAGCCCGGGCGGACCCAGTACTTC,CASSYGQPGRTQYF
TRBV15,TRBJ1-1,.,.,TGTGCCACCAGCAGAGATAGTTACCCTGAAGCTTTCTTT,CATSRDSYPEAFF
TRBV5-1,TRBJ2-7,.,.,TGCGCCAGCAGCTCCGGACAGAGTACCTACGAGCAGTACTTC,CASSSGQSTYEQYF
TRBV29-1,TRBJ1-1,TRBD1,.,TGCAGCGTGGGAAAGACAGGGTTCACTGAAGCTTTCTTT,CSVGKTGFTEAFF
TRBV12-5,TRBJ2-1,.,.,TGTGCTAGTGGTTTTCTTCCGAGCTCCTACAATGAGCAGTTCTTC,CASGFLPSSYNEQFF
TRBV11-3,TRBJ1-2,.,.,TGTGCCAGCAGCGGGGGGAATTCTAACTATGGCTACACCTTC,CASSGGNSNYGYTF
TRBV5-1,TRBJ1-2,TRBD1,.,TGCGCCAGCAGCTTGGACGCACAGGGGGCGAACTATGGCTACACCTTC,CASSLDAQGANYGYTF
TRBV13,TRBJ2-7,TRBD1,.,TGTGCCAGCAGCTTAGGAGACAGGGGGTCCTACGAGCAGTACTTC,CASSLGDRGSYEQYF
TRBV28,TRBJ1-4,.,.,TGTGCCAGCAGCCCCATTTCCGACCGACGGTTTTTTAATGAAAAACTGTTTTTT,CASSPISDRRFFNEKLFF
TRBV11-3,TRBJ1-1,TRBD1,once,TGTGCCAGCAGCTTATTGGGACAGGGACGCCCAAAGAACACTGAAGCTTTCTTT,CASSLLGQGRPKNTEAFF
TRBV27,TRBJ1-4,.,few,TGTGCCTCTAAACCGGGACCGGCTAATGAAAAACTGTTTTTT,CASKPGPANEKLFF
TRBV15,TRBJ2-3,.,.,TGTGCCACTGGGACACCCAGCAGGGATACGCAGTATTTT,CATGTPSRDTQYF
TRBV7-3,TRBJ1-1,.,.,TGTGCCAGCAGCTCGCTCGCCGAGACTGAAGCTTTCTTT,CASSSLAETEAFF
TRBV19,TRBJ1-5,.,.,TGTGCCAGTAGTATAGCCCCCCCAGGCTCCAATCAGCCCCAGCATTTT,CASSIAPPGSNQPQHF
TRBV27,TRBJ2-6,.,.,TGTGCCAGCAGTTTACTTGAACCATCTGGGGCCAACGTCCTGACTTTC,CASSLLEPSGANVLTF
TRBV13,TRBJ1-1,TRBD1,.,TGTGCCAGCAGCCGAAACCTGGGACAGGGTTTTGTGGACACTGAAGCTTTCTTT,CASSRNLGQGFVDTEAFF
TRBV2,TRBJ1-4,.,.,TGTGCCAGCAGAAGTCAGAATAATGAAAAACTGTTTTTT,CASRSQNNEKLFF
TRBV27,TRBJ1-3,.,.,TGTGCCAGCAGTTCACACTACCCCTGGGACACCATATATTTT,CASSSHYPWDTIYF
TRBV9,TRBJ1-1,.,.,TGTGCCAGCAGCGTAGGAGGGACTGACGACACTGAAGCTTTCTTT,CASSVGGTDDTEAFF
TRBV6-1,TRBJ1-2,TRBD1,.,TGTGCCAGCAGTGAAGCGACCGCCGGGACAGGCTACTATGGCTACACCTTC,CASSEATAGTGYYGYTF
TRBV11-3,TRBJ1-1,.,.,TGTGCCAGCAGCTTAGCGGGGGGATTGGCTGAAGCTTTCTTT,CASSLAGGLAEAFF
TRBV7-9,TRBJ2-6,TRBD1,few,TGTGCCAGCAGCGATGACAGGGCTGGGGCCAACGTCCTGACTTTC,CASSDDRAGANVLTF
TRBV13,TRBJ2-1,TRBD2,.,TGTGCCAGCAGCCCCTCGGGGGGGAGGCCCCTCCATGAGCAGTTCTTC,CASSPSGGRPLHEQFF
TRBV6-1,TRBJ1-1,.,once,TGTGCCAGCAGTGCTTCCCGAATAGTGAACACTGAAGCTTTCTTT,CASSASRIVNTEAFF
TRBV7-6,TRBJ2-5,.,.,TGTGCCAGCAGCTTTGACAGACAAGAGACCCAGTACTTC,CASSFDRQETQYF
TRBV10-3,TRBJ1-1,.,once,TGTGCCATCGGTAGACAGGACAGCAAGAACACTGAAGCTTTCTTT,CAIGRQDSKNTEAFF
TRBV18,TRBJ1-2,.,.,TGTGCCAGCTCATTGTTAGACCGCGACGGAGTTGGCTACACCTTC,CASSLLDRDGVGYTF
TRBV6-5,TRBJ2-3,TRBD1,.,TGTGCCAGCAGTTACTCGCCGACAGGGACAGATACGCAGTATTTT,CASSYSPTGTDTQYF